At least ten counts were recorded for the clone carrying this T cell receptor (beta chain). Every TCR cDNA molecule carried a tag that served as a unique molecular identifier. Each CDR3 protein gets one entry after TCRdb re-called the 5' RACE reads with MiXCR. The sample contains under 15,000 distinct CDR3 sequences, about 13% of which appear only once. The sample comes from a study of spatial heterogeneity in lung cancer. Whole-study context: Consistently, beta-chain sequences turned up in larger numbers than alpha-chain sequences did.

Time point indicated: sample taken at primary tumor resection. Tumor, nontumor lung or frozen PBMC supplied whole RNA that was sequenced unsorted. The donors, roughly 70 patients with untreated early-stage non-small cell lung cancer, provided the samples. The CDR3 is made up of 15 amino acids. The germline CDR1 and CDR2 sequences are SGHTA and FQGTGA. Trimming left V 1 base short and J 2 bases short, with 11 bases between. The chain is built from TRBV7-3 and TRBJ1-2; D is unclear. The material was PBMCs, obtained at surgery. The source is a female donor with early-stage non-small cell lung cancer. CDR3: CASSLITAGNYGYTF. The CDR3 DNA follows: TGTGCCAGCAGCTTAATTACAGCCGGAAACTATGGCTACACCTTC.